This T cell receptor (beta chain) appears in the sequencing data of a study of shared T cell receptors in the human thymus. Clones were read by immunoSEQ multiplex PCR, and TCRdb kept only the in-frame ones, dropping some. The sample holds under 700,000 clones, approximately 80% seen once. CDR1 is MNHNS, CDR2 SASEGT, per germline. V lost 8 bases and J lost 0, with 14 bases in between. The CDR3 covers 15 residues. The same data also went into a second study, on human thymus T cells. From that second work: Thymus was obtained from resections taken during corrective heart surgery.

The J gene is TRBJ2-1, the V gene TRBV6-1, with unresolved D. This sequence was found in a boy in the first two years of life with a congenital heart defect. The sequenced material came from thymocytes. The CDR3 DNA reads TGTGCCAGCCTCCGAACTCCGAGCTCCTACAATGAGCAGTTCTTC. This sequence encodes CASLRTPSSYNEQFF.